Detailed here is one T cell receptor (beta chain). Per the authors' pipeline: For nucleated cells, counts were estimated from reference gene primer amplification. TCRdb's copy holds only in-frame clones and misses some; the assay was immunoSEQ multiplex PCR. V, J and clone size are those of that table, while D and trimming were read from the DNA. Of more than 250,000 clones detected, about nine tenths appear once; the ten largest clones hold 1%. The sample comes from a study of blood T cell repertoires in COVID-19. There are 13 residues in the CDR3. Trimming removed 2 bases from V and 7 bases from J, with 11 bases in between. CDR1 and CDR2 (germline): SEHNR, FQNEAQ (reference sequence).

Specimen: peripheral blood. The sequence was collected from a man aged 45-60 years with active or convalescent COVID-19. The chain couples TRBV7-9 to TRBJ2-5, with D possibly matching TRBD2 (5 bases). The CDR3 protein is CASSLSGIGTQYF. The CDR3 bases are TGTGCCAGCAGCTTATCGGGAATTGGGACCCAGTACTTC.